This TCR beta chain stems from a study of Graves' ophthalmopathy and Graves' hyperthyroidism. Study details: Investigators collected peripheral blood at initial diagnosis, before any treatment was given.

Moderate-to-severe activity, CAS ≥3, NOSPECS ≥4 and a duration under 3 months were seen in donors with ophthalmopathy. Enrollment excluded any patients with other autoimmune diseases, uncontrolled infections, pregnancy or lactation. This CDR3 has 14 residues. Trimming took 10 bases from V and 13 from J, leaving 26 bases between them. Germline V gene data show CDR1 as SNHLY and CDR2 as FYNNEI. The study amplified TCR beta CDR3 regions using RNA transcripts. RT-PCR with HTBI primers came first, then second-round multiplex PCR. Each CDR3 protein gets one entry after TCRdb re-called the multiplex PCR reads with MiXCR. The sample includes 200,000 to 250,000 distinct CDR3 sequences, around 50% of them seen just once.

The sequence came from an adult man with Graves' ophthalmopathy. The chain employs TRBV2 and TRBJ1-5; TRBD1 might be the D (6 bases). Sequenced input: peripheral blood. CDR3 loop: CANRLGGQRDTQHF. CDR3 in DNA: TGTGCCAACCGACTAGGGGGTCAGAGAGATACGCAGCATTTT.